This T cell receptor (beta chain) emerged from a study of T-cell reconstitution after alpha-beta-depleted transplantation in children. Unique molecular identifiers tagged the TCRbeta library. From the PCR reads, TCRdb called clonotypes with MiXCR, one entry per CDR3 protein. This sample has hundreds of thousands of distinct CDR3 sequences; about 16% occur once, and the top ten carry about 41%. Germline CDR1 DFQATT, CDR2 SNEGSKA (reference sequence). Trimming removed 6 bases at V and 1 base at J, with 20 bases between. The CDR3 is 16 residues long. This clonotype has just a few counts. This TCR was sampled from a male patient between 2 and 10 years old who had a stem cell transplant for acute lymphoblastic leukemia, so the T cells may come from the graft donor. This material consisted of PBMCs, mostly from graft donor cells, taken 360 days after TCRalphabeta/CD19-depleted stem cell transplant. The rearrangement uses TRBV20-1 and TRBJ2-3, with D perhaps matching TRBD2 (6 bases). The CDR3 nucleotides read TGCAGTGCCTATGCGGGAAGGGGTAGGCGCACAGATACGCAGTATTTT. Translated: CSAYAGRGRRTDTQYF.